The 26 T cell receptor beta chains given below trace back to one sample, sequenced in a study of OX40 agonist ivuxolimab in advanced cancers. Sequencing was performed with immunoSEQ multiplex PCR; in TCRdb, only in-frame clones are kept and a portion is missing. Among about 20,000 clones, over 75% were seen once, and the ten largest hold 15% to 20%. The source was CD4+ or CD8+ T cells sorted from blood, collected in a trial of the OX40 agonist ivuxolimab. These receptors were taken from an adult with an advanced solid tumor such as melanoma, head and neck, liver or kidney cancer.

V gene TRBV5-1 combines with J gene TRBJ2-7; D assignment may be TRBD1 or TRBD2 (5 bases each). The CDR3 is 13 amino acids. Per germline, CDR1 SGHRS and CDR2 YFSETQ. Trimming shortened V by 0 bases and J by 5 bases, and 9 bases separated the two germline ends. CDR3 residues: CASSLGGVDEQYF. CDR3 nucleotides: TGCGCCAGCAGCTTGGGAGGGGTCGACGAGCAGTACTTC.

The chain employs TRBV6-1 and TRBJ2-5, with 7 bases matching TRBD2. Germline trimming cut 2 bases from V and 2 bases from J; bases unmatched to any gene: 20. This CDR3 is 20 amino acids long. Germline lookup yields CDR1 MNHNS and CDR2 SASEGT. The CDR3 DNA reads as TGTGCCAGCAGTGAAAGCCGAGTAAGCTGGGGGACTATTACTCAAGAGACCCAGTACTTC. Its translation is CASSESRVSWGTITQETQYF.

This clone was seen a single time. CDR3 amino acids: CASSQEEGKGSYNEQFF. The CDR3 nucleotides read TGTGCCAGCAGCCAAGAAGAAGGGAAGGGCTCCTACAATGAGCAGTTCTTC. The chain employs TRBV4-2 and TRBJ2-1; D remains unclear. Germline V lookup: CDR1 LGHNA, CDR2 YNFKEQ. With 0 bases removed from V and 0 bases from J, the gap between germline ends came to 12 bases. The CDR3 runs to 17 residues.

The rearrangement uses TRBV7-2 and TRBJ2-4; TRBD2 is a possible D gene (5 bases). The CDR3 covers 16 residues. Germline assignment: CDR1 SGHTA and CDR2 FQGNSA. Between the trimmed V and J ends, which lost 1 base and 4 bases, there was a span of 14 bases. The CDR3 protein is CASSLETVRGKNIQYF. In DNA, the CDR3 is TGTGCCAGCAGCTTAGAAACAGTACGGGGAAAAAACATTCAGTACTTC.

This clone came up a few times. CDR3 bases: TGTGCCAGCAGTTCCGGTTTCTCGGACGAGCAGTACTTC. Its protein product is CASSSGFSDEQYF. The rearrangement links TRBV6-5 to TRBJ2-7; D is unclear. Germline V CDR1 and CDR2: MNHEY, SVGAGI. This CDR3 spans 13 amino acids. V was shortened by 4 bases and J by 5 bases, with 12 bases between the two germline ends.

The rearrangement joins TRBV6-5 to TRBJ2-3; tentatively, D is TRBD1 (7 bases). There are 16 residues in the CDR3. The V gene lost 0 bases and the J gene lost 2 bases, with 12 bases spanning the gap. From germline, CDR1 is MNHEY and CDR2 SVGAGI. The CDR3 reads CASSYSAGQPTDTQYF. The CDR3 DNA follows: TGTGCCAGCAGTTACTCGGCGGGACAGCCCACAGATACGCAGTATTTT.

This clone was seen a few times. The CDR3 region is CASGLVTEQYF. The CDR3 nucleotides read TGTGCTAGTGGTTTGGTAACCGAGCAGTACTTC. This rearrangement joins TRBV12-5 to TRBJ2-7; D unresolved. The CDR3 totals 11 residues. V was cut by 0 bases and J by 6 bases, with 3 bases left in between. CDR1 is LGHNT and CDR2 is FRNRAP in the germline V gene. The variable domain in full, with the rest retrieved from reference TRBV12-5 and TRBJ2-7, is DARVTQTPRHKVTEMGQEVTMRCQPILGHNTVFWYRQTMMQGLELLAYFRNRAPLDDSGMPKDRFSAEMPDATLATLKIQPSEPRDSAVYFCASGLVTEQYFGPGTRLTVT.

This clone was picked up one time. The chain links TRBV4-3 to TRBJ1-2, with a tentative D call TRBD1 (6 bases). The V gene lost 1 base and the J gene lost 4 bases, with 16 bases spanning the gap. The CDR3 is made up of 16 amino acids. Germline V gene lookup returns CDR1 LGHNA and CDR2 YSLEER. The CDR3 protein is CASSQVHPDSLYGYTF. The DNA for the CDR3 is TGCGCCAGCAGCCAAGTCCACCCGGACAGCCTCTATGGCTACACCTTC.

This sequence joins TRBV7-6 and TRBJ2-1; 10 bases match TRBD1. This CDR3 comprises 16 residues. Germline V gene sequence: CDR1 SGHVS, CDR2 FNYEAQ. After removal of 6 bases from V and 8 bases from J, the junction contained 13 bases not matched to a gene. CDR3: CASRYNIGDRGYEQFF. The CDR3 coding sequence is TGTGCCAGCAGATACAACATTGGGGACAGGGGTTATGAGCAGTTCTTC. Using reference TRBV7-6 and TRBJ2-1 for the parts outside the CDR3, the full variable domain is GAGVSQSPRYKVTKRGQDVALRCDPISGHVSLYWYRQALGQGPEFLTYFNYEAQQDKSGLPNDRFSAERPEGSISTLTIQRTEQRDSAMYRCASRYNIGDRGYEQFFGPGTRLTVL.

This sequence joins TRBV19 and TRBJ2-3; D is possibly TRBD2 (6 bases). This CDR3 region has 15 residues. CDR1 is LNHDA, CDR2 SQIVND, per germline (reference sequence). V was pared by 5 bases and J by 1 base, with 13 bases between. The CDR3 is CASSGGSSGTDTQYF. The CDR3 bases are TGTGCCAGTAGTGGCGGATCTAGCGGCACAGATACGCAGTATTTT.

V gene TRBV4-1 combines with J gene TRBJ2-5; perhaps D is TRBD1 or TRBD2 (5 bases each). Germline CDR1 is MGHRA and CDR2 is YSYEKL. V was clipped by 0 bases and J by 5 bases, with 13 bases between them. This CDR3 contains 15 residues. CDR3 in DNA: TGCGCCAGCAGCCAAGATAAGGGGTCGGGGGAGACCCAGTACTTC. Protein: CASSQDKGSGETQYF.

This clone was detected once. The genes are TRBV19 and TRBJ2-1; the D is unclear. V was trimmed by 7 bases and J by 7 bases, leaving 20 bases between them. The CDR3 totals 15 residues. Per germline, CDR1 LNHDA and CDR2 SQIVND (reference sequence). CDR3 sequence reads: CASTSGSSFGNEQFF. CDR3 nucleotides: TGTGCCAGTACCTCAGGTTCGTCGTTTGGAAATGAGCAGTTCTTC.

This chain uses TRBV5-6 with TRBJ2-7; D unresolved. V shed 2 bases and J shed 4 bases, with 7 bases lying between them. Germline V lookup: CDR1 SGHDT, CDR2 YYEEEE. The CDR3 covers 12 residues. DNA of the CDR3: TGTGCCAGCAGCTTTGGGTCGTACGAGCAGTACTTC. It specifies CASSFGSYEQYF.

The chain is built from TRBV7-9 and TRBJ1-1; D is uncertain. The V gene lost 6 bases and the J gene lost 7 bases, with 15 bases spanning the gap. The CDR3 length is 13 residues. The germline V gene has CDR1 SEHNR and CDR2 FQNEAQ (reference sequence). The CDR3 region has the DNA TGTGCCAGCAGTGCCAAAGTCGGGGATGAAGCTTTCTTT. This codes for CASSAKVGDEAFF. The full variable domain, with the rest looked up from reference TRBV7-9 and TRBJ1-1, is DTGVSQNPRHKITKRGQNVTFRCDPISEHNRLYWYRQTLGQGPEFLTYFQNEAQLEKSRLLSDRFSAERPKGSFSTLEIQRTEQGDSAMYLCASSAKVGDEAFFGQGTRLTVV.

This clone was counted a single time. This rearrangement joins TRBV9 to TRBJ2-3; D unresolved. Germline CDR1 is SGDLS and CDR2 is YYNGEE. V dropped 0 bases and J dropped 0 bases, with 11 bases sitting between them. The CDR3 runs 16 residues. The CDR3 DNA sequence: TGTGCCAGCAGCGTAGAAGGTCGACCAAGCACAGATACGCAGTATTTT. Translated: CASSVEGRPSTDTQYF.

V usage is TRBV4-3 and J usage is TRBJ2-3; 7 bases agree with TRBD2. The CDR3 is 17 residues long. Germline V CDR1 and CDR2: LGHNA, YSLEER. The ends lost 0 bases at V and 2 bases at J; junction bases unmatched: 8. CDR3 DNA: TGCGCCAGCAGCCAAGAGGCGGGAGCCACTTTCACAGATACGCAGTATTTT. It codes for CASSQEAGATFTDTQYF.

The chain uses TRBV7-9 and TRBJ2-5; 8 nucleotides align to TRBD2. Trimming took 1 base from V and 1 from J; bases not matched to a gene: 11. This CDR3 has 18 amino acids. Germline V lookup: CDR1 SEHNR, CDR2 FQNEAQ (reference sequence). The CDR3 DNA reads TGTGCCAGCAGCTTAGGTTTGGAGAAGCGGGGGTTCCAAGAGACCCAGTACTTC. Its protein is CASSLGLEKRGFQETQYF.

Here the CDR3 DNA reads TGTGCCAGCAGCCTAAGGGACGGGACAGGGGTGGCAGATACGCAGTATTTT. This sequence encodes CASSLRDGTGVADTQYF. The chain joins TRBV7-6 to TRBJ2-3, with 10 bases fitting TRBD1. The CDR3 has 17 amino acids. Germline V gives CDR1 SGHVS, CDR2 FNYEAQ. V lost 5 bases, J lost 4 bases, and 12 bases stayed unmatched.

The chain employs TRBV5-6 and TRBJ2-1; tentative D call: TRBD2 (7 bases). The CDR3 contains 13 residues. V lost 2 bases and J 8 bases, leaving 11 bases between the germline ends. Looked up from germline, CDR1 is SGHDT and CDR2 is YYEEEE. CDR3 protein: CASSLSGGDEQFF. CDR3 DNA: TGTGCCAGCAGCTTATCGGGGGGCGATGAGCAGTTCTTC.

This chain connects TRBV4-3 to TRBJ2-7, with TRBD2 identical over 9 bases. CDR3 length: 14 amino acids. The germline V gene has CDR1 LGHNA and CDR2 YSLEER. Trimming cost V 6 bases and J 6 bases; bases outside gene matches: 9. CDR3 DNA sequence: TGCGCCAGCAGTCTCGGACTAGCGATGGCCGAGCAGTACTTC. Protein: CASSLGLAMAEQYF.

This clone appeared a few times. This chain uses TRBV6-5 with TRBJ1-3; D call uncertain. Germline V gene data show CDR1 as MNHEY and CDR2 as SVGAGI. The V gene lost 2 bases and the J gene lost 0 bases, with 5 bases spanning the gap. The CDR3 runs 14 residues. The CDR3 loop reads CASSYRSSGNTIYF. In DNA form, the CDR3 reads TGTGCCAGCAGTTACAGATCCTCTGGAAACACCATATATTTT.

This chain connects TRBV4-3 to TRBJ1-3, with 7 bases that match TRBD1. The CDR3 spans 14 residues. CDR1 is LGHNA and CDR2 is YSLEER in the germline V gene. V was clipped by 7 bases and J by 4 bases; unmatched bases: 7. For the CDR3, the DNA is TGCGCCAGCATGAGGGGGCTGGAGGGAAACACCATATATTTT. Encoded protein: CASMRGLEGNTIYF.

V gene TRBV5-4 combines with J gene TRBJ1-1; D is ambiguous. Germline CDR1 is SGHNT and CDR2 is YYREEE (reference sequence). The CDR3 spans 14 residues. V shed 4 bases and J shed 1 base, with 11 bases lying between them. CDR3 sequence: CASSQDGKNTEAFF. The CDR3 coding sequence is TGTGCCAGCAGCCAGGACGGAAAGAACACTGAAGCTTTCTTT.

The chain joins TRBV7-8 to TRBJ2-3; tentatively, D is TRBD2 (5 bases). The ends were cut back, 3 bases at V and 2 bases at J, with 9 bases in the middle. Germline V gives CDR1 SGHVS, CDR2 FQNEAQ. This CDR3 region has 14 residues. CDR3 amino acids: CASSLAGLTDTQYF. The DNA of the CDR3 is TGTGCCAGCAGCTTGGCGGGCCTCACAGATACGCAGTATTTT.

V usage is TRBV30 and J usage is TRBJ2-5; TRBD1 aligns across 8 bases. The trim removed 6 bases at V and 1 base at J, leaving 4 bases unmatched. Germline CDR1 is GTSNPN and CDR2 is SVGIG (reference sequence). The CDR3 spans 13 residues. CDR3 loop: CACGQGPQETQYF. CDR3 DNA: TGTGCCTGTGGACAGGGACCCCAAGAGACCCAGTACTTC.

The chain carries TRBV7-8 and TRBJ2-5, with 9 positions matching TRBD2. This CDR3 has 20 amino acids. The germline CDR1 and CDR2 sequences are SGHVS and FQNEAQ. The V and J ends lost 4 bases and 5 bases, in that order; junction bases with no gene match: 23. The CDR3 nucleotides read TGTGCCAGCAGCTCGCCGGCTTTGGGTCGAAGCGGGGGGCCCGGGGAGACCCAGTACTTC. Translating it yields CASSSPALGRSGGPGETQYF.